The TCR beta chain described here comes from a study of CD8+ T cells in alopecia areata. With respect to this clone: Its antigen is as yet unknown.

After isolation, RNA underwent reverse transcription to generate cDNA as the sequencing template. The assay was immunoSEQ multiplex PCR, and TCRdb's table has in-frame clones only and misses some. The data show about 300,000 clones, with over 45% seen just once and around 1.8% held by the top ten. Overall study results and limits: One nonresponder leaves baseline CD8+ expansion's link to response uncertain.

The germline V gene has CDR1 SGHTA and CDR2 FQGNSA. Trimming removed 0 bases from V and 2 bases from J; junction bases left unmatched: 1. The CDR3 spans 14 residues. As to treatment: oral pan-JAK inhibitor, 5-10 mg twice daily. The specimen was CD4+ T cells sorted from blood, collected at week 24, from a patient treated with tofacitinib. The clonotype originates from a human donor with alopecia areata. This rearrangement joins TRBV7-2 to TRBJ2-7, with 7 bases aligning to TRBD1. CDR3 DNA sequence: TGTGCCAGCAGCTTAGCGGGACAGCCCTACGAGCAGTACTTC. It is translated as CASSLAGQPYEQYF. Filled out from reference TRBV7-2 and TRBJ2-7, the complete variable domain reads GAGVSQSPSNKVTEKGKDVELRCDPISGHTALYWYRQSLGQGLEFLIYFQGNSAPDKSGLPSDRFSAERTGGSVSTLTIQRTQQEDSAVYLCASSLAGQPYEQYFGPGTRLTVT.